A single sample is the source of the 21 T cell receptor beta chains below, sequenced in a study of T cells in Graves' hyperthyroidism and ophthalmopathy. There were TCR beta CDR3 regions amplified from RNA transcripts. The HTBI primer set served for first-round RT-PCR of the TCR CDR3. MiXCR was run by TCRdb on the multiplex PCR reads, yielding one entry per CDR3 protein. Found here are about 200,000 distinct CDR3 sequences, approximately 16% of them singletons; the top ten hold 40% to 65%. The specimen was blood. The receptors stem from a woman aged 50 to 60 with Graves' hyperthyroidism.

The chain recombines TRBV10-3 with TRBJ2-7; TRBD1 agrees at 8 bases. The CDR3 spans 15 residues. In germline, CDR1 is ENHRY, CDR2 SYGVKD. V was clipped by 6 bases and J by 3 bases; unmatched bases: 10. CDR3 nucleotide sequence: TGTGCCATCAGCGGGACAGGCCCAGAGGACTACGAGCAGTACTTC. It encodes CAISGTGPEDYEQYF.

The rearrangement links TRBV25-1 to TRBJ2-7, with D maybe TRBD1 (6 bases). The CDR3 has 13 amino acids. Trimming took 6 bases from V and 5 from J, leaving 14 bases between them. Germline V gene sequence: CDR1 MGHDK, CDR2 SYGVNS. CDR3 coding DNA: TGTGCCAGCAGGACCACAGGGTACCACGAGCAGTACTTC. It specifies CASRTTGYHEQYF.

CDR3 region: CAWSGDPVNQPQHF. CDR3 nucleotide sequence: TGTGCCTGGAGCGGGGACCCGGTAAATCAGCCCCAGCATTTT. The genes are TRBV30 and TRBJ1-5; TRBD1 might be the D (5 bases). The CDR3 is made up of 14 amino acids. Trimming shortened V by 3 bases and J by 4 bases, and 13 bases separated the two germline ends. Germline assignment: CDR1 GTSNPN and CDR2 SVGIG (reference sequence).

The table lists this clonotype with a few counts. J is TRBJ1-1 and V is TRBV14, with D tentatively TRBD1 (5 bases). The CDR3 totals 14 residues. V lost 1 base and J lost 4, with 10 bases in between. Per the germline V gene, CDR1 is SGHDN and CDR2 is FVKESK. CDR3 bases: TGTGCCAGCAGCCAAGTTTTGGGGGGCACTGAAGCTTTCTTT. It encodes CASSQVLGGTEAFF.

This clonotype was seen ten or more times. The CDR3 protein is CASSSGRQTNEQFF. In nucleotides, the CDR3 is TGTGCCAGCAGTTCGGGGAGACAGACCAATGAGCAGTTCTTC. The J gene is TRBJ2-1, the V gene TRBV12-3 or TRBV12-4; D may be TRBD1 or TRBD2 (5 bases each). V lost 4 bases, J lost 6 bases, and 13 bases lay in between. The CDR3 length is 14 residues.

This chain uses TRBV30 with TRBJ2-7, with a possible D match to TRBD2 (5 bases). In germline, CDR1 is GTSNPN, CDR2 SVGIG (reference sequence). The V gene lost 0 bases and the J gene lost 7 bases, with 16 bases spanning the gap. CDR3 length equals 14 residues. In nucleotides, the CDR3 is TGTGCCTGGAGTGTCCTCCACGCGACGGGGGAGCAGTACTTC. This codes for CAWSVLHATGEQYF.

This clonotype was seen repeatedly, ten times or more. This chain uses TRBV10-3 with TRBJ2-5; D call uncertain. V lost 4 bases to trimming and J lost 3 bases, with 3 bases between them. Germline CDR1 ENHRY, CDR2 SYGVKD. CDR3 length equals 11 residues. In DNA form, the CDR3 reads TGTGCCATCAGTGCCGAAGAGACCCAGTACTTC. Protein sequence: CAISAEETQYF.

Many counts were recorded for this clonotype. V is TRBV29-1 and J is TRBJ2-1; 8 nucleotides agree with TRBD1. The CDR3 runs to 14 residues. Germline CDR1 and CDR2: SQVTM and ANQGSEA. V shed 3 bases, J shed 7 bases, and the junction held 8 bases outside the gene matches. Written as DNA, the CDR3 is TGCAGCGTTGAGCGCAGGGGGCGAATGAATGAGCAGTTCTTC. It yields the protein CSVERRGRMNEQFF.

This clonotype was picked up a small number of times. The chain uses TRBV19 and TRBJ1-1, with D tentatively TRBD1 (5 bases). The V end lost 3 bases, the J end lost 4 bases, and 15 bases lay between the germline ends. This CDR3 spans 15 amino acids. Germline CDR1 is LNHDA and CDR2 is SQIVND (reference sequence). This CDR3 reads CASSMGQGRTTEAFF. CDR3 sequence (DNA): TGTGCCAGTAGTATGGGGCAGGGCAGGACCACTGAAGCTTTCTTT.

The chain uses TRBV6-2 or TRBV6-3 and TRBJ2-4; a weak D match, TRBD2 (6 bases). CDR3 length: 16 residues. Germline V lookup: CDR1 MNHEY, CDR2 SVGEGT. The V end was cut by 6 bases, the J end by 0 bases, with 15 bases between. CDR3 loop: CASSLRETIAKNIQYF. CDR3 nucleotides: TGTGCCAGCAGCCTACGGGAGACCATAGCCAAAAACATTCAGTACTTC.

The chain carries TRBV6-1 and TRBJ2-3; no reliable D call. Looked up from germline, CDR1 is MNHNS and CDR2 is SASEGT. The V end was cut by 8 bases, the J end by 2 bases, with 8 bases between. This CDR3 comprises 12 residues. Here the CDR3 DNA reads TGTGCCAGCGAAGGGCCCACAGATACGCAGTATTTT. Protein: CASEGPTDTQYF.

The genes are TRBV19 and TRBJ2-1; TRBD2 agrees at 11 bases. This CDR3 spans 15 amino acids. The trim removed 10 bases at V and 1 base at J, leaving 6 bases unmatched. From germline, CDR1 is LNHDA and CDR2 SQIVND (reference sequence). CDR3 in amino acids: CATLLAGGSYNEQFF. CDR3 nucleotides: TGTGCCACCCTCCTAGCGGGAGGATCCTACAATGAGCAGTTCTTC. Complete variable domain (other parts from reference TRBV19 and TRBJ2-1): DGGITQSPKYLFRKEGQNVTLSCEQNLNHDAMYWYRQDPGQGLRLIYYSQIVNDFQKGDIAEGYSVSREKKESFPLTVTSAQKNPTAFYLCATLLAGGSYNEQFFGPGTRLTVL.

CDR3 in amino acids: CASSREGGEGYEQYF. The DNA for the CDR3 is TGCGCCAGCAGCCGAGAGGGAGGGGAGGGATACGAGCAGTACTTC. The chain links TRBV4-1 to TRBJ2-7, with TRBD2 identical over 7 bases. Germline V gives CDR1 MGHRA, CDR2 YSYEKL. Trimming took 4 bases from V and 4 from J; bases not matched to a gene: 10. The CDR3 sequence is 15 residues long.

The chain has TRBV30 and TRBJ2-1, with no clear D. Trimming left V 6 bases short and J 1 base short, with 16 bases between. Germline lookup yields CDR1 GTSNPN and CDR2 SVGIG (reference sequence). This CDR3 is 15 amino acids long. The CDR3 nucleotides read TGTGCCTGCAAATCGCTTGACATGTCCTACAATGAGCAGTTCTTC. This encodes CACKSLDMSYNEQFF.

This clonotype came up many times. The V and J genes are TRBV12-3 or TRBV12-4 and TRBJ2-7; TRBD2 agrees at 10 bases. The trim removed 1 base at V and 4 bases at J, leaving 4 bases unmatched. This CDR3 spans 15 amino acids. The chain's CDR3 is CASSLGPSGRYEQYF. The CDR3 coding sequence is TGTGCCAGCAGTTTAGGGCCTAGCGGGAGATACGAGCAGTACTTC.

This clonotype came up a few times. The chain is built from TRBV10-3 and TRBJ2-7; 9 bases line up with TRBD1. The CDR3 extends over 15 amino acids. Germline lookup yields CDR1 ENHRY and CDR2 SYGVKD. J gave up 1 base and V 4 bases, and 5 bases lay outside the gene matches. The CDR3 here is CAISAMTGGSYEQYF. CDR3 nucleotide sequence: TGTGCCATCAGTGCCATGACAGGGGGATCCTACGAGCAGTACTTC.

This clonotype was found many times. The V call is TRBV7-6, the J call TRBJ1-1; maybe TRBD1 (6 bases). Germline CDR1 is SGHVS and CDR2 is FNYEAQ. V was clipped by 1 base and J by 4 bases, with 19 bases between them. The CDR3 has 17 amino acids. The CDR3 here is CASSLVRNSGVLTEAFF. The CDR3 DNA reads TGTGCCAGCAGCTTAGTGCGGAACTCAGGGGTGCTCACTGAAGCTTTCTTT.

This clonotype appeared a few times. The chain uses TRBV20-1 and TRBJ1-4; no reliable D call. The CDR3 totals 12 residues. The germline V gene encodes CDR1 DFQATT and CDR2 SNEGSKA (reference sequence). Trimming left V 0 bases short and J 13 bases short, with 12 bases between. CDR3: CSARDPGIALFF. CDR3 sequence (DNA): TGCAGTGCTAGAGATCCCGGTATTGCACTGTTTTTT.

V and J are TRBV2 and TRBJ2-3; TRBD2 matches at 10 bases. Germline V CDR1 and CDR2: SNHLY, FYNNEI. The trim removed 6 bases at V and 5 bases at J, leaving 11 bases unmatched. The CDR3 is 16 residues long. CDR3 protein: CASSNIPSGSVDTQYF. The DNA for the CDR3 is TGTGCCAGCAGCAACATTCCTAGCGGGAGTGTAGATACGCAGTATTTT.

This clonotype was seen a few times. V gene TRBV6-1 combines with J gene TRBJ2-3; D is possibly TRBD2 (6 bases). Trimming removed 6 bases from V and 0 bases from J, with 7 bases in between. This CDR3 has 13 residues. Germline-derived CDR1 and CDR2 are MNHNS and SASEGT. Here the CDR3 reads CASREGSTDTQYF. The CDR3 DNA follows: TGTGCCAGCAGGGAGGGTAGCACAGATACGCAGTATTTT.

This clonotype was recorded a few times. The chain joins TRBV18 to TRBJ1-1; D is perhaps TRBD1 (5 bases). CDR3 length: 15 amino acids. Germline values: CDR1 KGHSH, CDR2 LQKENI. V lost 1 base to trimming and J lost 5 bases, with 14 bases between them. The CDR3 nucleotides are TGTGCCAGCTCACCACGGGACGCGGGTCGGACTGAAGCTTTCTTT. Translation: CASSPRDAGRTEAFF.